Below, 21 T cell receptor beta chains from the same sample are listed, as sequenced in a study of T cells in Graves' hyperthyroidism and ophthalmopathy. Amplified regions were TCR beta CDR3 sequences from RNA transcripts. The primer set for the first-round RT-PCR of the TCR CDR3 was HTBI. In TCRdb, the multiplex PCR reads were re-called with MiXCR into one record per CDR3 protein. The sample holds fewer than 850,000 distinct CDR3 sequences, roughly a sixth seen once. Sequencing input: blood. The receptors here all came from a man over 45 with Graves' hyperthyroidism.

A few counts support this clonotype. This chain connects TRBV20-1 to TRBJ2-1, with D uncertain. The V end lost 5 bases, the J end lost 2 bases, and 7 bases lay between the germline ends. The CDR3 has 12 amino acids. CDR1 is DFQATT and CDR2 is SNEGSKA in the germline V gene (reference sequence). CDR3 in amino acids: CSAAQTYNEQFF. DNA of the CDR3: TGCAGTGCTGCCCAGACCTACAATGAGCAGTTCTTC.

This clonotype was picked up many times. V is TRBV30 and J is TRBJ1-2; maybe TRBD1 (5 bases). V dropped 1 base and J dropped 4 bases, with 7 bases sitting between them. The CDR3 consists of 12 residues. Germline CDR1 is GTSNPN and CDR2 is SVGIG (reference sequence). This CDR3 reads CAWSAGLYGYTF. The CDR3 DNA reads TGTGCCTGGAGTGCGGGACTCTATGGCTACACCTTC.

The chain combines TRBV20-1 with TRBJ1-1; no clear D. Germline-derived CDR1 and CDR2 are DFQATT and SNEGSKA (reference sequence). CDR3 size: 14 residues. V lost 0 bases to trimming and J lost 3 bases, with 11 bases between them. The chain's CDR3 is CSARDGEWDTEAFF. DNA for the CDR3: TGCAGTGCTAGAGATGGGGAATGGGACACTGAAGCTTTCTTT.

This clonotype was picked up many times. Here the CDR3 DNA reads TGTGCCAGCCATATCGGGAGCCACAATGAGCAGTTCTTC. It is translated as CASHIGSHNEQFF. The rearrangement uses TRBV27 and TRBJ2-1; the D gene is possibly TRBD2 (6 bases). This CDR3 region has 13 residues. V lost 8 bases and J 5 bases, leaving 13 bases between the germline ends. The V gene's germline CDR1 is MNHEY and CDR2 SMNVEV (reference sequence).

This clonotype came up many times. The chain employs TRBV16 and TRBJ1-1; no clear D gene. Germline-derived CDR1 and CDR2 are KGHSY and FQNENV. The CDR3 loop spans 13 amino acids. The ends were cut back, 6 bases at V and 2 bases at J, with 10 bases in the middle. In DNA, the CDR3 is TGTGCCAGCAGAAATTTGGTCAACACTGAAGCTTTCTTT. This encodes CASRNLVNTEAFF.

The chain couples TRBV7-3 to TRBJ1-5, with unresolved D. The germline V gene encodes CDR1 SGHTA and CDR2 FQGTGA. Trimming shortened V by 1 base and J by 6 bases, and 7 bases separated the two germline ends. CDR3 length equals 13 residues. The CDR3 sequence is CASSLMIGQPQHF. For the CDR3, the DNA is TGTGCCAGCAGCTTAATGATTGGTCAGCCCCAGCATTTT.

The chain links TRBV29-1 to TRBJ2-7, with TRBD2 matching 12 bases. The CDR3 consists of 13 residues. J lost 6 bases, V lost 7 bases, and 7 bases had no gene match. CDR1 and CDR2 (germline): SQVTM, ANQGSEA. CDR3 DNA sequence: TGCAGCGCACGACTAGCGGGAGCCCCCGAGCAGTACTTC. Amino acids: CSARLAGAPEQYF.

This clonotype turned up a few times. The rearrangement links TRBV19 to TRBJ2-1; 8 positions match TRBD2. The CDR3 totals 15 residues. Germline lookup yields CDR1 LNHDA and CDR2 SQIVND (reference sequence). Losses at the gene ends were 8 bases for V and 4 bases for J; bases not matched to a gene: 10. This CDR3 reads CASSDGASGYNEQFF. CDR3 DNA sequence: TGTGCCAGTTCCGACGGGGCTAGCGGGTACAATGAGCAGTTCTTC.

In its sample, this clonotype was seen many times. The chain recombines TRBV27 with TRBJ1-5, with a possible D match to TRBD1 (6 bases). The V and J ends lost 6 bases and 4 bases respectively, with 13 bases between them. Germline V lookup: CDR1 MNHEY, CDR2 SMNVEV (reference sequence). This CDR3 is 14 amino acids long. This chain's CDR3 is CASSPDRANQPQHF. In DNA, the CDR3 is TGTGCCAGCAGCCCGGACAGAGCGAATCAGCCCCAGCATTTT.

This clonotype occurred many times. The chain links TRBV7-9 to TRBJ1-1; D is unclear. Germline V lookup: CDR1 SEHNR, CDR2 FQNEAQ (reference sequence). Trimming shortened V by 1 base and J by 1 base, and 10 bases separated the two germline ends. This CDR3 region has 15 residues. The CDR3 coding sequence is TGTGCCAGCAGCTTAGAGGGCGGGGAGAACACTGAAGCTTTCTTT. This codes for CASSLEGGENTEAFF.

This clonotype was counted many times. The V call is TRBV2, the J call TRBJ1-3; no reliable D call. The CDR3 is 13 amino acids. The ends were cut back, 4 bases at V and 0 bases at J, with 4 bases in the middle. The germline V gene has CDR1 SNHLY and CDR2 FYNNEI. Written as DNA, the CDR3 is TGTGCCAGCAGTGGGAGCTCTGGAAACACCATATATTTT. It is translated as CASSGSSGNTIYF.

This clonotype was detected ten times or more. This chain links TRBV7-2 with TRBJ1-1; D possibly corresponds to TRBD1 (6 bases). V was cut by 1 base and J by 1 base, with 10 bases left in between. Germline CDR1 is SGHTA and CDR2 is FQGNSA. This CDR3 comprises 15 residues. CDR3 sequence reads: CASSLVNRENTEAFF. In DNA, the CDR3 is TGTGCCAGCAGCTTAGTCAACAGGGAGAACACTGAAGCTTTCTTT. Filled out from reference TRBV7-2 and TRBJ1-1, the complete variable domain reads GAGVSQSPSNKVTEKGKDVELRCDPISGHTALYWYRQSLGQGLEFLIYFQGNSAPDKSGLPSDRFSAERTGGSVSTLTIQRTQQEDSAVYLCASSLVNRENTEAFFGQGTRLTVV.

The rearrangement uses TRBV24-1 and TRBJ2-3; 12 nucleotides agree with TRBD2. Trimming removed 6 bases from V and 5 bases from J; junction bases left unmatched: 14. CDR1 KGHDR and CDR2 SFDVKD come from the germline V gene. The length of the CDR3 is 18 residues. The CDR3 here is CATSPRSLLAGGEDTQYF. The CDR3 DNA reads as TGTGCCACCAGTCCGAGGTCGTTACTAGCGGGAGGTGAAGATACGCAGTATTTT.

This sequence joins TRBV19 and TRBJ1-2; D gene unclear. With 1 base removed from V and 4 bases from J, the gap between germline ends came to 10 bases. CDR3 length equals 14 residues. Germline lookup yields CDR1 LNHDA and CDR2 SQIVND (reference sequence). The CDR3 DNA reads TGTGCCAGTAGTATAGCTCGGGGATCCTATGGCTACACCTTC. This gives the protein CASSIARGSYGYTF.

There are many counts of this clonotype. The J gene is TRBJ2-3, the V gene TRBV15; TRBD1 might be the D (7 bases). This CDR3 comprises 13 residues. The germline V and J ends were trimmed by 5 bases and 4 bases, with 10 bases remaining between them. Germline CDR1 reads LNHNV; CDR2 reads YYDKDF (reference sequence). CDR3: CATSGGGSDTQYF. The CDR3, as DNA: TGTGCCACCAGCGGAGGGGGCTCAGATACGCAGTATTTT.

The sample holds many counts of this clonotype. This CDR3 is CASSSGQGDTQYF. CDR3 bases: TGTGCCAGCAGTTCGGGACAGGGGGACACCCAGTACTTC. The rearrangement joins TRBV28 to TRBJ2-3; 11 nucleotides agree with TRBD1. Matching the DNA end better, TRBJ2-5 makes the J call doubtful. The CDR3 totals 13 residues. The germline gives CDR1 MDHEN, CDR2 SYDVKM.

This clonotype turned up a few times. The DNA of the CDR3 is TGTGCCAGTAGTATTAAAGACTTCTCCTACGAGCAGTACTTC. It specifies CASSIKDFSYEQYF. The chain combines TRBV19 with TRBJ2-7; D unresolved. The germline CDR1 and CDR2 sequences are LNHDA and SQIVND (reference sequence). The CDR3 runs 14 residues. With 3 bases removed from V and 0 bases from J, the gap between germline ends came to 9 bases.

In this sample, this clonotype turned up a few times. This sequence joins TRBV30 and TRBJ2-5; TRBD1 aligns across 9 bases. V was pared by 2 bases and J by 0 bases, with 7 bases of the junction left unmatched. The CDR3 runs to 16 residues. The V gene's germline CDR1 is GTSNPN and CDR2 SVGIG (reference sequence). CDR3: CAWSLPRTGDQETQYF. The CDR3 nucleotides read TGTGCCTGGAGTCTACCTCGGACAGGGGACCAAGAGACCCAGTACTTC.

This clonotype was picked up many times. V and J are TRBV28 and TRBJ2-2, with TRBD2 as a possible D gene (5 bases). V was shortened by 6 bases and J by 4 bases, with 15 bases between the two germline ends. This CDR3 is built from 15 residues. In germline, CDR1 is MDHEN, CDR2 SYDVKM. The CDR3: CASSSAPRGTGELFF. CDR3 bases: TGTGCCAGCAGCTCGGCCCCCCGGGGCACCGGGGAGCTGTTTTTT.

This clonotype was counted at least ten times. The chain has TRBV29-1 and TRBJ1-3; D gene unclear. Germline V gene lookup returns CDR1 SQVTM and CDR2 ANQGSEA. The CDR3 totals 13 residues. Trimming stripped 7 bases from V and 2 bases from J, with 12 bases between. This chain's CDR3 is CSARNGPGNTIYF. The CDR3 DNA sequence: TGCAGCGCACGCAACGGGCCTGGAAACACCATATATTTT.

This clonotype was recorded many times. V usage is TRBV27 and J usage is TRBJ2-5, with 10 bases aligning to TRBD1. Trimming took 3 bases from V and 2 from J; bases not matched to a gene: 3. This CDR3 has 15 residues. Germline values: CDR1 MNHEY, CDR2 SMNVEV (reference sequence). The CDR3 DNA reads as TGTGCCAGCAGTTTCGGGACAGGGGCTCAAGAGACCCAGTACTTC. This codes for CASSFGTGAQETQYF.